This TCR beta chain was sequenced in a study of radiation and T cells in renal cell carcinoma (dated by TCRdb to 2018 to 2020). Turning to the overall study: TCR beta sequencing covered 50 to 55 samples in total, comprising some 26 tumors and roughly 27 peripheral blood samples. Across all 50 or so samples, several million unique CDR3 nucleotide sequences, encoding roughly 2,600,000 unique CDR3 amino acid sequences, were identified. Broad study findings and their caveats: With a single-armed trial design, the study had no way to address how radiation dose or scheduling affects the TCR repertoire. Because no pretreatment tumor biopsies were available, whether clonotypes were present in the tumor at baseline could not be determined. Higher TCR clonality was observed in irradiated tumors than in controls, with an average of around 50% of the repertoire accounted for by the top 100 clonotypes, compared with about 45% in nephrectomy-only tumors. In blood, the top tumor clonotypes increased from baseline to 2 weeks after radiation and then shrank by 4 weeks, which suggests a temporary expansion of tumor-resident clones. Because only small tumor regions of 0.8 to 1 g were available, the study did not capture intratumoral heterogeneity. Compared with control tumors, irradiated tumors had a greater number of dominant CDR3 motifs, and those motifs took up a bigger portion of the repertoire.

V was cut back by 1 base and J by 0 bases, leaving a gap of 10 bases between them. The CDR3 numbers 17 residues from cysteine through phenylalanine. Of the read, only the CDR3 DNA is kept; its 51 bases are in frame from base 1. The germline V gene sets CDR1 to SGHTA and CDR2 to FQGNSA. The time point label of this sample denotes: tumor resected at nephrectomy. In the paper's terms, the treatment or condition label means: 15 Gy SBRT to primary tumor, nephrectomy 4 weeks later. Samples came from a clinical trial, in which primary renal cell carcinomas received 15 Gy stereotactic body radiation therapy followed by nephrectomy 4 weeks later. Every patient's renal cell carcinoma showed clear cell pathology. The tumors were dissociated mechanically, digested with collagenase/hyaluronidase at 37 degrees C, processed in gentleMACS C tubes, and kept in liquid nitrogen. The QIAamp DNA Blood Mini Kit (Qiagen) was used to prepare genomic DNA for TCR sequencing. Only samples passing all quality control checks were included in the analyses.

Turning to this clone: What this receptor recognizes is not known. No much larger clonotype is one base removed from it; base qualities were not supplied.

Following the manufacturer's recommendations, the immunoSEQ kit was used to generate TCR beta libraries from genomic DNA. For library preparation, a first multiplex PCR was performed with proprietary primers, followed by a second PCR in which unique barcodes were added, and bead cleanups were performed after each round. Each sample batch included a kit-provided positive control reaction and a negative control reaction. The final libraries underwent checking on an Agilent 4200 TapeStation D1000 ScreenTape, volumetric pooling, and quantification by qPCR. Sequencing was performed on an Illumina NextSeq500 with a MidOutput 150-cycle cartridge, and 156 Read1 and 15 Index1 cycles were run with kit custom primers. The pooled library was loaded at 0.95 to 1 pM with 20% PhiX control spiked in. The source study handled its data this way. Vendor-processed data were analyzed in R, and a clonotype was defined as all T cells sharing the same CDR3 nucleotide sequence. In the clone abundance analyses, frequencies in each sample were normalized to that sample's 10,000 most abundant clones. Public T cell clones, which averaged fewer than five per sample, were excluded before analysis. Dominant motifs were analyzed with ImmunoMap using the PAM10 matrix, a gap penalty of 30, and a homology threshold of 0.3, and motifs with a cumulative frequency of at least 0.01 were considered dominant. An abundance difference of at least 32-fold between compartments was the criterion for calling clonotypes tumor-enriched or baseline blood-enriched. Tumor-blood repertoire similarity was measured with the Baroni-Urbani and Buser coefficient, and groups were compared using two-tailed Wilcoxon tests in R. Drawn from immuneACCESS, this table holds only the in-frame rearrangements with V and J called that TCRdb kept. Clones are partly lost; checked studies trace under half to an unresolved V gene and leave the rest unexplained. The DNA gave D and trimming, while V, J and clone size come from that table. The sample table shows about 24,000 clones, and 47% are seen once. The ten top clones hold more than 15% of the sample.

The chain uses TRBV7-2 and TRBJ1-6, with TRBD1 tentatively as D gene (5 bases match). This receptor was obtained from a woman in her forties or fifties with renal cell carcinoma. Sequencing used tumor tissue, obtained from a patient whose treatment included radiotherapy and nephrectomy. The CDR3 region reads CASSLGRVSSYNSPLHF. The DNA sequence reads TGTGCCAGCAGCTTAGGCAGGGTGAGCTCCTATAATTCACCCCTCCACTTT.